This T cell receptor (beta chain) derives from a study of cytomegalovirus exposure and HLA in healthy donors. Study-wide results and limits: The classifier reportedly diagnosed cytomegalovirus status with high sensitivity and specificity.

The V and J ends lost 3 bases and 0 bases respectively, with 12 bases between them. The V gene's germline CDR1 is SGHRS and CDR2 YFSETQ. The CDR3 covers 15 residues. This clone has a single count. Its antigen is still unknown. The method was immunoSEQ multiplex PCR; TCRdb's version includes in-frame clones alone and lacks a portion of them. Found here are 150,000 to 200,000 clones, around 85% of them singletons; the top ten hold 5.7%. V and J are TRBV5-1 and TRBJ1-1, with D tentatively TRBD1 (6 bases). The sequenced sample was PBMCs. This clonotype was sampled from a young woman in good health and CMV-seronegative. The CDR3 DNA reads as TGCGCCAGCAGCTACCAACAGGGAATGAACACTGAAGCTTTCTTT. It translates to CASSYQQGMNTEAFF.